These 8 T cell receptor beta chains came from one sample sequenced in a study of beta chain features in type 1 diabetes. Isolated RNA was reverse transcribed in full, so expressed TCRB transcripts were sequenced. Sequencing used immunoSEQ multiplex PCR; TCRdb keeps in-frame clones, though not all of them. The table includes 100,000 to 150,000 clones, around a sixth detected once. Study-wide points: All four CD4+ subsets of Type 1 diabetes patients contained TCRB CDR3s that were moderately but significantly shorter.

What these receptors recognize is not known. Sequencing was done on a sample of central memory CD4+ T cells from blood. These receptor sequences come from a man between 18 and 35 years old with type 1 diabetes.

The V and J genes are TRBV4-1 and TRBJ2-6, with D possibly matching TRBD1 (5 bases). The V and J ends lost 4 bases and 0 bases respectively, with 25 bases between them. The CDR3 sequence is 21 residues long. Germline V gene data show CDR1 as MGHRA and CDR2 as YSYEKL. The CDR3: CASSRTSLTGRITSGANVLTF. The CDR3 nucleotides read TGCGCCAGCAGCCGTACTTCCCTTACAGGCCGAATCACCTCTGGGGCCAACGTCCTGACTTTC.

This clone occurred a few times. This sequence joins TRBV7-2 and TRBJ2-1, with 8 bases that match TRBD2. Germline assignment: CDR1 SGHTA and CDR2 FQGNSA. The CDR3 loop spans 18 amino acids. The junction had 9 bases not matched to a gene; V was cut back by 1 base and J by 1 base. The CDR3 DNA is TGTGCCAGCAGCTTAGATCAAAGCGGGAGTGGGTCCTACAATGAGCAGTTCTTC. It is translated as CASSLDQSGSGSYNEQFF.

The sample holds a few counts of this clone. The chain uses TRBV29-1 and TRBJ2-3; 9 nucleotides align to TRBD2. This CDR3 comprises 17 residues. Unmatched junction bases numbered 12, after V lost 0 bases and J lost 5 bases. Germline lookup yields CDR1 SQVTM and CDR2 ANQGSEA. CDR3 DNA: TGCAGCGTTGAAGATTACGCTAGCGGGAAAGATCGAGATACGCAGTATTTT. Protein: CSVEDYASGKDRDTQYF.

The chain employs TRBV27 and TRBJ1-4; tentative D call: TRBD1 (6 bases). Germline V CDR1 and CDR2: MNHEY, SMNVEV (reference sequence). This CDR3 contains 13 residues. V lost 3 bases, J lost 8 bases, and 10 bases lay in between. DNA for the CDR3: TGTGCCAGCAGTTTTTCTACAGGGGAAAAACTGTTTTTT. Translated, it gives CASSFSTGEKLFF.

The chain uses TRBV7-9 and TRBJ2-5; D not resolved. The CDR3 runs 15 residues. Germline CDR1 SEHNR, CDR2 FQNEAQ (reference sequence). The germline V and J ends were trimmed by 2 bases and 3 bases, with 13 bases remaining between them. The CDR3 protein is CASSLLALREETQYF. CDR3 coding DNA: TGTGCCAGCAGCTTATTAGCCCTTCGGGAAGAGACCCAGTACTTC.

This clone came up many times. The rearrangement uses TRBV4-3 and TRBJ2-2, with D possibly being TRBD1 or TRBD2 (5 bases each). Germline V gene data show CDR1 as LGHNA and CDR2 as YSLEER. V was pared by 1 base and J by 2 bases, with 11 bases between. The CDR3 runs to 16 residues. The CDR3 loop is CASSQAGTLNTGELFF. The CDR3 DNA reads TGCGCCAGCAGCCAAGCCGGGACCCTCAACACCGGGGAGCTGTTTTTT.

This clone has more than one count but fewer than ten. The V and J genes are TRBV30 and TRBJ1-6; perhaps TRBD1 as D (6 bases). The V gene's germline CDR1 is GTSNPN and CDR2 SVGIG (reference sequence). CDR3 length: 16 residues. V lost 1 base and J 7 bases, leaving 17 bases between the germline ends. The CDR3 region is CAWSAGGAGLNSPLHF. DNA for the CDR3: TGTGCCTGGAGTGCCGGGGGCGCGGGTCTCAATTCACCCCTCCACTTT.

Only a few counts were recorded for this clone. This chain connects TRBV28 to TRBJ2-4; 7 bases are a match to TRBD1. The CDR3 runs 14 residues. Germline V gene sequence: CDR1 MDHEN, CDR2 SYDVKM. V shed 2 bases and J 3 bases; nucleotides not matched to a gene: 1. CDR3 amino acids: CASSLGQDKNIQYF. DNA for the CDR3: TGTGCCAGCAGTTTAGGACAGGACAAAAACATTCAGTACTTC.